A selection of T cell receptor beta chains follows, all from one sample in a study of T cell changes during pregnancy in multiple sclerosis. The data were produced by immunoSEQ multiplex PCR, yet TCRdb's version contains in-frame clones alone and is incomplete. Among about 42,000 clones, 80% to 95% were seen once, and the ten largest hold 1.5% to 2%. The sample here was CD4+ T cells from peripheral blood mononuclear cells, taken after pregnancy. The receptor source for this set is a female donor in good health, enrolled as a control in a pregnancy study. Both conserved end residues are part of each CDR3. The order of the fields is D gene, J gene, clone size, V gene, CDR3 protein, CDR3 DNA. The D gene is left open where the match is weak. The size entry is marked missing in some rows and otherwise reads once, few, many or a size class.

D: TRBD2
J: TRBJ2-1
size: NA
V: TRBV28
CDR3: CASSLGTSGRGIQFF
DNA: TGTGCCAGCAGTTTAGGGACTAGCGGGAGAGGGATCCAGTTCTTC

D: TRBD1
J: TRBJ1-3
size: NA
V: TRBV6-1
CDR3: CASSEAGQGNTIYF
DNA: TGTGCCAGCAGTGAAGCGGGACAGGGAAACACCATATATTTT

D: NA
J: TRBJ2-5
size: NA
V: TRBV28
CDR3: CASSLSQGLVETQYF
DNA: TGTGCCAGCAGTTTGTCCCAGGGATTGGTAGAGACCCAGTACTTC

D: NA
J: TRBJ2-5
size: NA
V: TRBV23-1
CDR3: CASSLQRTVKTQYF
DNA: TGCGCCAGCAGTCTTCAGCGGACGGTGAAGACCCAGTACTTC

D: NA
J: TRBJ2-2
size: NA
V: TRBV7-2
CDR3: CASSYQGYTGELFF
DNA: TGTGCCAGCAGCTATCAGGGGTACACCGGGGAGCTGTTTTTT

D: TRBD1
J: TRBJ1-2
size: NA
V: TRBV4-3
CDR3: CASSQEGQGSYGYTF
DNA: TGCGCCAGCAGCCAAGAGGGACAGGGGAGCTATGGCTACACCTTC

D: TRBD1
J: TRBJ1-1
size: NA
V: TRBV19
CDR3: CASSIGQGYTEAFF
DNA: TGTGCCAGTAGTATAGGACAGGGGTATACTGAAGCTTTCTTT

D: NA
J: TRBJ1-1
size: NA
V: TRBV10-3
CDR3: CAISESGGKVAEAFF
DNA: TGTGCCATCAGTGAGTCGGGGGGGAAGGTAGCTGAAGCTTTCTTT

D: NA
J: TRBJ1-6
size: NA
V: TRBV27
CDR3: CASSPLRGASSYNSPLHF
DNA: TGTGCCAGCAGTCCCCTTAGAGGTGCGAGCTCCTATAATTCACCCCTCCACTTT

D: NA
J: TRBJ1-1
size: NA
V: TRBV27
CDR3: CASKLVSRAVAEAFF
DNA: TGTGCCAGCAAGCTGGTGAGCAGGGCCGTGGCTGAAGCTTTCTTT

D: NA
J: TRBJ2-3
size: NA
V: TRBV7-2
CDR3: CASSVLASGTDTQYF
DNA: TGTGCCAGCAGCGTCCTAGCGTCCGGGACAGATACGCAGTATTTT

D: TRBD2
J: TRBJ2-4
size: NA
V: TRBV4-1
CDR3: CASSQPLAGASKNIQYF
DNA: TGCGCCAGCAGCCAACCCCTAGCGGGAGCATCCAAAAACATTCAGTACTTC

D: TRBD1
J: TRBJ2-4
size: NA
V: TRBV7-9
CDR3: CASSDRGRAEEDIQYF
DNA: TGTGCCAGCAGCGACAGGGGGCGAGCTGAAGAGGACATTCAGTACTTC

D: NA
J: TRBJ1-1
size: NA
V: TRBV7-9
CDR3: CASSKQGSANTEAFF
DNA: TGTGCCAGCAGCAAACAGGGTTCGGCGAACACTGAAGCTTTCTTT

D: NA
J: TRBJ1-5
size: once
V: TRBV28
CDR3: CASSLEGQQPQHF
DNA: TGTGCCAGCAGTTTAGAAGGACAGCAACCCCAGCATTTT

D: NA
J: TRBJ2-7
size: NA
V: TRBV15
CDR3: CATSRDKSEQYF
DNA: TGTGCCACCAGCAGAGATAAATCCGAGCAGTACTTC

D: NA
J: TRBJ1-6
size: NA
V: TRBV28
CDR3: CASSLGHPLHF
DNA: TGTGCCAGCAGTCTAGGACACCCCCTCCACTTT